Following are 11 T cell receptor beta chains from one sample sequenced in a study of post-analysis software for immune sequencing data. General study results and limits: Included in a set of about five TRBV segments more frequent in patients than controls were TRBV5-6, TRBV5-1 and TRBV20-1.

The antigens these receptors bind are not known. Tagging with unique molecular identifiers was a feature of the TCR beta cDNA libraries. Each CDR3 protein is one row after TCRdb ran MiXCR on the PCR reads. The sample shows more than 500,000 distinct CDR3 sequences, around a third of them seen only once. Material for sequencing was blood. Source of these receptors: a girl under 18 with multiple sclerosis.

This clonotype was counted a few times. The V and J genes are TRBV12-3 or TRBV12-4 and TRBJ1-5; tentative D call: TRBD1 (5 bases). The V and J ends lost 5 bases and 6 bases respectively, with 17 bases between them. The CDR3 has 15 amino acids. The CDR3 loop reads CASSAAGAPSQPQHF. Written as DNA, the CDR3 is TGTGCCAGCAGTGCCGCCGGGGCGCCGAGTCAGCCCCAGCATTTT.

V usage is TRBV6-6 and J usage is TRBJ2-2; possible D gene TRBD1, 6 bases. There are 15 residues in the CDR3. V was shortened by 6 bases and J by 6 bases, with 17 bases between the two germline ends. In germline, CDR1 is MNHNY, CDR2 SVGAGI (reference sequence). CDR3 bases: TGTGCCAGCAGGACCGGGACATTTGGGTCCGGGGAGCTGTTTTTT. Translated, it gives CASRTGTFGSGELFF.

The chain combines TRBV20-1 with TRBJ2-1; 7 bases line up with TRBD1. The CDR3 sequence is 14 residues long. V shed 5 bases and J 0 bases; nucleotides not matched to a gene: 4. Germline V gene sequence: CDR1 DFQATT, CDR2 SNEGSKA (reference sequence). Written as DNA, the CDR3 is TGCAGTGCTGGAGGACAGGCCTCCTACAATGAGCAGTTCTTC. This codes for CSAGGQASYNEQFF.

This clonotype was found many times. The chain combines TRBV5-1 with TRBJ2-1; possibly TRBD1 for D (5 bases). This CDR3 spans 14 amino acids. Germline V CDR1 and CDR2: SGHRS, YFSETQ. V was clipped by 1 base and J by 1 base, with 6 bases between them. The CDR3 sequence: CASSLSGSYNEQFF. CDR3 nucleotide sequence: TGCGCCAGCAGCTTGTCAGGGTCCTACAATGAGCAGTTCTTC.

The chain links TRBV5-1 to TRBJ2-3; D is uncertain. The V and J ends lost 0 bases and 4 bases respectively, with 15 bases between them. The CDR3 spans 16 residues. Germline values: CDR1 SGHRS, CDR2 YFSETQ. CDR3 coding DNA: TGCGCCAGCAGCTTGGAGGACCCCACAGACCCAGATACGCAGTATTTT. Translating it yields CASSLEDPTDPDTQYF.

This clonotype has ten or more counts. V and J are TRBV7-3 and TRBJ2-3; D is undetermined. The germline gives CDR1 SGHTA, CDR2 FQGTGA. The V gene lost 1 base and the J gene lost 3 bases, with 5 bases spanning the gap. This CDR3 comprises 13 residues. CDR3 in amino acids: CASSLSGTDTQYF. CDR3 nucleotides: TGTGCCAGCAGCTTAAGCGGTACAGATACGCAGTATTTT.

The CDR3 DNA is TGTGCCAGCAGTGAGATAAGGAGCTCCTACGAGCAGTACTTC. Translation gives CASSEIRSSYEQYF. V is TRBV2 and J is TRBJ2-7; D remains ambiguous. The germline V and J ends were trimmed by 3 bases and 0 bases, with 9 bases remaining between them. CDR1 SNHLY and CDR2 FYNNEI come from the germline V gene. CDR3 length: 14 amino acids.

The rearrangement joins TRBV28 to TRBJ2-7; 8 bases agree with TRBD1. The CDR3 is 15 residues long. J was trimmed by 3 bases and V by 6 bases; bases with no gene match: 10. Germline CDR1 reads MDHEN; CDR2 reads SYDVKM. This CDR3 reads CASSPRGQGVYEQYF. The CDR3 DNA is TGTGCCAGCAGCCCTAGAGGACAGGGAGTCTACGAGCAGTACTTC.

This clonotype showed up just a few times. The chain uses TRBV29-1 and TRBJ1-1, with TRBD1 matching over 12 bases. CDR1 and CDR2 from the germline V gene are SQVTM and ANQGSEA. The CDR3 totals 14 residues. V shed 7 bases, J shed 5 bases, and the junction held 8 bases outside the gene matches. This chain's CDR3 is CSALGQGARTEAFF. In DNA, the CDR3 is TGCAGCGCCCTGGGACAGGGGGCGCGTACTGAAGCTTTCTTT. Supplemented by reference TRBV29-1 and TRBJ1-1, the full variable domain reads SAVISQKPSRDICQRGTSLTIQCQVDSQVTMMFWYRQQPGQSLTLIATANQGSEATYESGFVIDKFPISRPNLTFSTLTVSNMSPEDSSIYLCSALGQGARTEAFFGQGTRLTVV.

The genes are TRBV10-3 and TRBJ1-6, with D maybe TRBD1 (6 bases). The CDR3 length is 16 residues. CDR1 and CDR2 (germline): ENHRY, SYGVKD. Trimming cost V 2 bases and J 9 bases, with 17 bases left between them. In nucleotides, the CDR3 is TGTGCCATCAGTGAGCAGGGGATGGGTAGCGGTTCACCCCTCCACTTT. As protein: CAISEQGMGSGSPLHF.

This clonotype came up a few times. The chain has TRBV7-2 and TRBJ1-2; D not certain. V lost 3 bases and J 7 bases, leaving 9 bases between the germline ends. Germline lookup yields CDR1 SGHTA and CDR2 FQGNSA. This CDR3 spans 12 amino acids. The CDR3 DNA follows: TGTGCCAGCAGCTTTTCGAGTGCTGGCTACACCTTC. Translated, it gives CASSFSSAGYTF.